This T cell receptor (beta chain) was identified during a study of T cell repertoires in cytomegalovirus infection. TCRdb processed the reads anew with MiXCR; each CDR3 protein has one entry. The sample carries 450,000 to 600,000 distinct CDR3 sequences, around 30% recorded once. The count of this clonotype is one. The target antigen is unknown. Germline-derived CDR1 and CDR2 are LGHNA and YSLEER. V lost 0 bases, J lost 0 bases, and 3 bases stayed unmatched. The CDR3 loop spans 17 amino acids. The sample here was cultured PBMCs, taken from culture after CMV antigen stimulation. This receptor was identified in a human donor in good health (CMV status not recorded). Some clones in this sample may be carry-over from other donors' samples. The chain uses TRBV4-3 and TRBJ2-1, with 9 positions matching TRBD1. CDR3 residues: CASSQDGQGSSYNEQFF. In DNA form, the CDR3 reads TGCGCCAGCAGCCAAGACGGACAGGGGAGCTCCTACAATGAGCAGTTCTTC.